Below are 9 T cell receptor beta chains sequenced from a single sample in a study of response to subunit inactivated influenza vaccine. TCRdb redid the calling of the RT-PCR reads with MiXCR, one entry per CDR3 protein. The repertoire holds 530,000 or so distinct CDR3 sequences, with 10% to 15% as singletons. The source was PBMCs from blood, collected on the day of vaccination. The receptors stem from a man in his forties or fifties who received an inactivated influenza vaccine.

Only a few counts were recorded for this clonotype. The gene calls are TRBV20-1 and TRBJ2-1; no definite D call. V lost 5 bases to trimming and J lost 4 bases, with 30 bases between them. The germline gives CDR1 DFQATT, CDR2 SNEGSKA (reference sequence). The length of the CDR3 is 19 residues. The CDR3, as DNA: TGCAGTGCTTTCAGAACCCGCGGTGGTGCCCCAGAACCATACAATGAGCAGTTCTTC. Its protein is CSAFRTRGGAPEPYNEQFF.

This chain joins TRBV20-1 and TRBJ2-1; 7 nucleotides line up with TRBD1. Trimming at V came to 2 bases and at J to 4 bases, leaving 11 bases not matched to a gene. The CDR3 is made up of 16 amino acids. From germline, CDR1 is DFQATT and CDR2 SNEGSKA (reference sequence). DNA for the CDR3: TGCAGTGCTAGAAAACCGGGACAGAGGATATACAATGAGCAGTTCTTC. Its protein is CSARKPGQRIYNEQFF.

This clonotype was detected ten times or more. The chain recombines TRBV5-5 with TRBJ1-6; tentative D call: TRBD1 (6 bases). Trimming removed 4 bases at V and 5 bases at J, with 13 bases between. Germline V gives CDR1 SGHKS, CDR2 YYEKEE (reference sequence). This CDR3 spans 15 amino acids. CDR3 sequence: CASSPWTANNSPLHF. Written as DNA, the CDR3 is TGTGCCAGCAGCCCCTGGACAGCGAATAATTCACCCCTCCACTTT.

This clonotype was counted a few times. The chain employs TRBV5-5 and TRBJ2-7, with 9 bases aligning to TRBD2. This CDR3 is built from 16 residues. The germline V gene has CDR1 SGHKS and CDR2 YYEKEE (reference sequence). The V and J ends lost 4 bases and 0 bases, in that order; junction bases with no gene match: 8. For the CDR3, the DNA is TGTGCCAGCAGCCACCTAGCGGGGACGAGCTCCTACGAGCAGTACTTC. It yields the protein CASSHLAGTSSYEQYF.

This clonotype was seen more than once but under ten times. The CDR3 region is CASSFERTNIQYF. CDR3 nucleotides: TGTGCCAGCAGCTTTGAGCGGACTAACATTCAGTACTTC. The rearrangement links TRBV7-2 to TRBJ2-4; perhaps TRBD2 as D (5 bases). The CDR3 length is 13 residues. The V end lost 3 bases, the J end lost 7 bases, and 10 bases lay between the germline ends. The germline V gene has CDR1 SGHTA and CDR2 FQGNSA.

This clonotype was picked up a small number of times. The genes are TRBV18 and TRBJ2-1; D might be TRBD1 (5 bases). The germline V and J ends were trimmed by 3 bases and 3 bases, with 15 bases remaining between them. Germline V gene lookup returns CDR1 KGHSH and CDR2 LQKENI. This CDR3 has 16 residues. The chain's CDR3 is CASSPRDSGVYNEQFF. CDR3 DNA: TGTGCCAGCTCACCCAGGGATAGTGGGGTCTACAATGAGCAGTTCTTC.

The rearrangement links TRBV6-1 to TRBJ1-4; no clear D gene. The CDR3 is made up of 14 amino acids. CDR1 is MNHNS, CDR2 SASEGT, per germline. The V gene lost 6 bases and the J gene lost 5 bases, with 13 bases spanning the gap. The CDR3 DNA reads TGTGCCAGCAGACCGGGCCTAGCGAATGAAAAACTGTTTTTT. This encodes CASRPGLANEKLFF.

In its sample, this clonotype was seen a few times. In nucleotides, the CDR3 is TGTGCCAGCAGTTCCCAGGACAGGGACTACGAGCAGTACTTC. This sequence encodes CASSSQDRDYEQYF. The V and J genes are TRBV6-5 and TRBJ2-7; 8 positions agree with TRBD1. Germline-derived CDR1 and CDR2 are MNHEY and SVGAGI. The trim removed 4 bases at V and 3 bases at J, leaving 5 bases unmatched. The CDR3 is 14 amino acids.

The chain uses TRBV10-3 and TRBJ1-3, with TRBD1 matching over 7 bases. Germline CDR1 and CDR2: ENHRY and SYGVKD. The CDR3 runs to 13 residues. Trimming took 6 bases from V and 4 from J; bases not matched to a gene: 3. CDR3 nucleotide sequence: TGTGCCATCAGGACAGGGAGCGGAAACACCATATATTTT. Translating gives CAIRTGSGNTIYF.